Given below is one T cell receptor (beta chain) in context. What it binds is not known. The sample holds other DNA sequences that translate to the same CDR3. The assay ran at deep level. The authors' processing: Because ImmunoSEQ provided only junction sequences with no quality scores, the filtering differed. Using immunoSEQ multiplex PCR, the repertoire was profiled, and TCRdb retains in-frame clones only, with some absent. The V and J calls and clone size are taken from that table; D and trimming were inferred from the DNA. The table includes some 2 million clones, approximately 94% detected once. This record comes from a study of shared clonotypes between healthy human individuals. The wider study: Three plates were used per donor for CD4 naive, three for CD4 memory, two for CD8 naive and one for CD8 memory. General observations from the study: Non-shared clonotypes were found to have lower generation probabilities than the clonotypes that were shared by all four of the sorted-subset donors.

The V end was cut by 2 bases, the J end by 2 bases, with 7 bases between. CDR1 and CDR2 from the germline V gene are SGDLS and YYNGEE. This CDR3 contains 13 residues. Naive CD8 cells comprised CD45RO-negative, CCR7-positively selected cells, excluding terminally differentiated effector memory CD45RA+ cells. The rearrangement uses TRBV9 and TRBJ1-2; D call uncertain. Sequences were obtained from naive CD8+ T cells sorted from blood. The TCR sequence derives from a man aged 18 to 30 in good health. The CDR3 loop is CASSVDGNYGYTF. CDR3 DNA: TGTGCCAGCAGCGTGGACGGGAACTATGGCTACACCTTC.